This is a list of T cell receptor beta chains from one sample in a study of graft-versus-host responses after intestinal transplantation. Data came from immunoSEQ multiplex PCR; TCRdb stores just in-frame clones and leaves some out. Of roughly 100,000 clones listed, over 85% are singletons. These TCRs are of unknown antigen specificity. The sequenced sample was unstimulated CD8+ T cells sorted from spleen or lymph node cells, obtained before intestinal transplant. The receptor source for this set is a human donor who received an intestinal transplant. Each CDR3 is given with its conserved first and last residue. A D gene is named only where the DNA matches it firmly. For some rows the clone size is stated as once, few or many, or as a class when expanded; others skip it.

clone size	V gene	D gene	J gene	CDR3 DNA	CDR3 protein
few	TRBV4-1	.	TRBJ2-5	TGCGCCAGCAGCCAAGATCGGTCAGAAGAGACCCAGTACTTC	CASSQDRSEETQYF
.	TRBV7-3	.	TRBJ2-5	TGTGCCAGCAGCGGCCGGACTATTCAGTACTTC	CASSGRTIQYF
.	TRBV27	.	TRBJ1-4	TGTGCCAGCAGAGGAACAACTAATGAAAAACTGTTTTTT	CASRGTTNEKLFF
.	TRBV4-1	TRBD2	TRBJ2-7	TGCGCCAGCAGCCTCCTGCGGGGGGAGTCCTACGAGCAGTACTTC	CASSLLRGESYEQYF
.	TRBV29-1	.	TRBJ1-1	TGCAGCGTTGAGGACATGTCTGAAGCTTTCTTT	CSVEDMSEAFF
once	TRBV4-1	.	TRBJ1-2	TGCGCCAGCGGCCAAGGCCCAGGTTCCTATGGCTACACCTTC	CASGQGPGSYGYTF
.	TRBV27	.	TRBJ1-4	TGTGCCAGCAGCACGGCTAATGAAAAACTGTTTTTT	CASSTANEKLFF
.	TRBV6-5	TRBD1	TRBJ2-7	TGTGCCACGTCTACAGGGGGGAAGCAGTACTTC	CATSTGGKQYF
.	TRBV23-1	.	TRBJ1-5	TGCGCCAGCAGTCAATCGAATTGGCCCGAAACCAGGGCCCAGCCCCAGCATTTT	CASSQSNWPETRAQPQHF
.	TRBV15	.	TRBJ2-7	TGTGCCACCAGCACCGCGGCCGAGCAGTACTTC	CATSTAAEQYF
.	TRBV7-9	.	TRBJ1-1	TGTGCCAGCAGCTTATTTCTGAACACTGAAGCTTTCTTT	CASSLFLNTEAFF
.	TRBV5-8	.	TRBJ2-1	TGTGCCAGCAGCTTGACAGGGTTCTCGGATGAGCAGTTCTTC	CASSLTGFSDEQFF
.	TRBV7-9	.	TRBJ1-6	TGTGCCAGCAGCCCCATCCGGAATAATTCACCCCTCCACTTT	CASSPIRNNSPLHF
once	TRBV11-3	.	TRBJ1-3	TGTGCCAGCAGCTTATACGACATCCTTGACTCCCTCTCTGGAAACACCATATATTTT	CASSLYDILDSLSGNTIYF
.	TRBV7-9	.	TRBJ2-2	TGTGCCAGCAGCGCACCCCCTCTGAACACCGGGGAGCTGTTTTTT	CASSAPPLNTGELFF
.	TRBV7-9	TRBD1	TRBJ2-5	TGTGCCAGCAGCTTATCGGGGACAGGGCCTCAAGAGACCCAGTACTTC	CASSLSGTGPQETQYF
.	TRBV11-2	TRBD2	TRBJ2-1	TGTGCCAGCAGCTCGATGCCCAGGACTAGCGGCTACAATGAGCAGTTCTTC	CASSSMPRTSGYNEQFF
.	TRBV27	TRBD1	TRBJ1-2	TGTGCCAGCAGTTTTTCGACAGGGGGAAGGGATGGCTACACCTTC	CASSFSTGGRDGYTF
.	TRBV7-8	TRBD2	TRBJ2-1	TGTGCCAGCAGCGTCGAATGGGGACTATCTGACAATGAGCAGTTCTTC	CASSVEWGLSDNEQFF
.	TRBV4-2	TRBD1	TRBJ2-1	TGTGCCAGCAGCCAACCCCTGGACAGGGGTTTGGACAATGAGCAGTTCTTC	CASSQPLDRGLDNEQFF
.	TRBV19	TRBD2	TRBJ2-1	TGTGCCAGTAACGGCGGGGGGGGATACAATGAGCAGTTCTTC	CASNGGGGYNEQFF
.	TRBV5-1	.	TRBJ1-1	TGCGCCAGCAGCTTGGGGTCAGCTTTGGGGGTCACTGAAGCTTTCTTT	CASSLGSALGVTEAFF
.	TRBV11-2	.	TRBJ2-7	TGTGCCAGCAGCTTAGAAGGAGACAAGCAGTACTTC	CASSLEGDKQYF
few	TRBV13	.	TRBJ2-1	TGTGCCAGCAGCTTTAGCGGAGCCGCCTACAATGAGCAGTTCTTC	CASSFSGAAYNEQFF
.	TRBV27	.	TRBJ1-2	TGTGCCAGCAGTCTCCCGGGGTTTCGCGGCTACACCTTC	CASSLPGFRGYTF
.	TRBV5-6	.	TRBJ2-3	TGTGCCAGCAGTCCAACAAGGGTAGGGGCAGATACGCAGTATTTT	CASSPTRVGADTQYF
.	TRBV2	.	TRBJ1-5	TGTGCCAGCAGGAGGGACTCCCGAAGCAATCAGCCCCAGCATTTT	CASRRDSRSNQPQHF
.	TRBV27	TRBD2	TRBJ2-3	TGTGCCAGCAGCGTCTTGGCGGGGGATACAGATACGCAGTATTTT	CASSVLAGDTDTQYF
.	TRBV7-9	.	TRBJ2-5	TGTGCCAGCAGCCTGGCCCTTCAAGAGACCCAGTACTTC	CASSLALQETQYF
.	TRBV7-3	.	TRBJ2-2	TGTGCCAGCAGCTTGACGGGGACCGGGGAGCTGTTTTTT	CASSLTGTGELFF
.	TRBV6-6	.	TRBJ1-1	TGTGCCAGCAGTTACAGGGTCGGGAACACTGAAGCTTTCTTT	CASSYRVGNTEAFF
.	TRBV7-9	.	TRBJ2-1	TGTGCCAGCAGCTTAGCGCGGTTAGACAATGAGCAGTTCTTC	CASSLARLDNEQFF